This T cell receptor (beta chain) was identified in a study of response to subunit inactivated influenza vaccine. Whole-study findings and limits: There was a suggestion from the authors that each seasonal influenza vaccination recruits few new T cells.

This clonotype has only a few counts. The target antigen is unknown. J gave up 2 bases and V 6 bases, and 5 bases lay outside the gene matches. Germline CDR1 reads MNHEY; CDR2 reads SMNVEV (reference sequence). CDR3 length equals 14 residues. TCRdb re-derived calls from the RT-PCR reads in MiXCR, one entry per CDR3 protein. The table lists 500,000 or so distinct CDR3 sequences, 16% of them singletons. Specimen: CD4+ T cells sorted from PBMCs, collected around 25 months after vaccination. The chain employs TRBV27 and TRBJ2-3, with 7 positions matching TRBD2. The clonotype originates from a man between 45 and 75 years old who received an inactivated influenza vaccine. Here the CDR3 DNA reads TGTGCCAGCAGGAGCGGGGTGAACACAGATACGCAGTATTTT. As protein: CASRSGVNTDTQYF.